These 28 T cell receptor beta chains were sequenced from one sample in a study of cytomegalovirus exposure and HLA in healthy donors. Measured with immunoSEQ multiplex PCR; TCRdb has only the in-frame clones, and not every one. The top ten hold 3% to 4% of the sample, which has 99,000 or so clones, 70% to 90% seen once. The sequenced sample was PBMCs. These receptors all stem from a woman aged 18-29 years in good health and CMV-seropositive.

The chain is built from TRBV5-1 and TRBJ2-5; D might be TRBD1 (6 bases). The CDR3 has 15 residues. Per germline, CDR1 SGHRS and CDR2 YFSETQ. Trimming took off 5 bases at V and 5 bases at J, with 19 bases between the two ends. Here the CDR3 reads CASSPQYGGAETQYF. The CDR3 region has the DNA TGCGCCAGCAGTCCGCAATATGGGGGCGCGGAGACCCAGTACTTC.

J is TRBJ2-5 and V is TRBV15; TRBD1 is a possible D gene (6 bases). The V and J ends lost 8 bases and 4 bases respectively, with 14 bases between them. Looked up from germline, CDR1 is LNHNV and CDR2 is YYDKDF (reference sequence). The CDR3 consists of 13 residues. In DNA, the CDR3 is TGTGCCACCGGGACACTACGAGGAGAGACCCAGTACTTC. Residues: CATGTLRGETQYF. Supplemented by reference TRBV15 and TRBJ2-5, the full variable domain reads DAMVIQNPRYQVTQFGKPVTLSCSQTLNHNVMYWYQQKSSQAPKLLFHYYDKDFNNEADTPDNFQSRRPNTSFCFLDIRSPGLGDTAMYLCATGTLRGETQYFGPGTRLLVL.

The chain combines TRBV11-2 with TRBJ2-7; 9 bases line up with TRBD2. Germline V gives CDR1 SGHAT, CDR2 FQNNGV. The CDR3 consists of 15 residues. V trimming: 5 bases; J trimming: 3 bases; junction bases outside the gene matches: 8. CDR3: CASSPPLAGNYEQYF. DNA of the CDR3: TGTGCCAGCAGCCCCCCTCTAGCGGGGAACTACGAGCAGTACTTC.

Written as DNA, the CDR3 is TGTGCCAGCTCACCAGCCTCGGGACAGAGATCTGGGGCCAACGTCCTGACTTTC. Encoded protein: CASSPASGQRSGANVLTF. This chain joins TRBV18 and TRBJ2-6; TRBD1 matches 7 bases. The length of the CDR3 is 18 residues. Germline CDR1 KGHSH, CDR2 LQKENI. The V segment lost 2 bases and the J segment 1 base; nucleotides outside the gene matches: 8.

The chain couples TRBV5-1 to TRBJ2-7; TRBD2 matches 10 bases. Germline V gives CDR1 SGHRS, CDR2 YFSETQ. The CDR3 contains 15 residues. V gave up 2 bases and J gave up 3 bases; unmatched junction bases: 5. The CDR3 DNA reads TGCGCCAGCAGCTTACGAGCGGGAGGGAACTACGAGCAGTACTTC. It translates to CASSLRAGGNYEQYF.

J is TRBJ1-5 and V is TRBV6-1; D ambiguous. The ends were cut back, 5 bases at V and 2 bases at J, with 13 bases in the middle. The CDR3 is made up of 15 amino acids. Germline CDR1 reads MNHNS; CDR2 reads SASEGT. CDR3: CASSPARVRNQPQHF. CDR3 in DNA: TGTGCCAGCAGTCCCGCGAGGGTACGCAATCAGCCCCAGCATTTT.

The chain couples TRBV30 to TRBJ1-2, with 8 bases fitting TRBD1. V lost 4 bases to trimming and J lost 4 bases; unmatched junction nucleotides: 11. Germline assignment: CDR1 GTSNPN and CDR2 SVGIG (reference sequence). This CDR3 has 15 residues. CDR3 DNA: TGTGCCTGGATGAGAGGCAGGGGGCGTAGCTATGGCTACACCTTC. It encodes CAWMRGRGRSYGYTF.

J is TRBJ2-1 and V is TRBV18; maybe TRBD2 (5 bases). Trimming took 0 bases from V and 7 from J, leaving 7 bases between them. The CDR3 has 13 residues. The germline CDR1 and CDR2 sequences are KGHSH and LQKENI. This CDR3 reads CASSPPRGNEQFF. The CDR3 coding sequence is TGTGCCAGCTCACCACCTCGGGGAAATGAGCAGTTCTTC.

The V gene is TRBV5-4, the J gene TRBJ2-3; 8 nucleotides align to TRBD1. The J segment lost 4 bases and the V segment lost 1 base, leaving 5 bases of the junction unmatched. Germline V CDR1 and CDR2: SGHNT, YYREEE (reference sequence). The CDR3 runs 15 residues. CDR3 in DNA: TGTGCCAGCAGCTTGCCGGACAGGGTGGCAGATACGCAGTATTTT. Its protein product is CASSLPDRVADTQYF.

The chain uses TRBV5-1 and TRBJ2-3, with TRBD2 identical over 7 bases. With 0 bases clipped from V and 2 bases from J, the junction kept 3 bases outside the gene matches. The germline V gene encodes CDR1 SGHRS and CDR2 YFSETQ. The CDR3 runs 15 residues. CDR3: CASSLGGSFTDTQYF. CDR3 nucleotide sequence: TGCGCCAGCAGCTTGGGCGGGAGTTTCACAGATACGCAGTATTTT.

This clone was recorded only once. This chain uses TRBV11-1 with TRBJ2-1, with D hard to call. Germline CDR1 SGHAT, CDR2 FQDESV (reference sequence). The CDR3 consists of 13 residues. V lost 1 base and J lost 4, with 5 bases in between. CDR3 protein: CASSLGRYNEQFF. DNA for the CDR3: TGTGCCAGCAGCTTAGGCAGATACAATGAGCAGTTCTTC.

The rearrangement links TRBV5-1 to TRBJ2-5, with D maybe TRBD1 (5 bases). The CDR3 has 14 amino acids. V was trimmed by 0 bases and J by 2 bases, leaving 8 bases between them. In germline, CDR1 is SGHRS, CDR2 YFSETQ. CDR3 residues: CASSLAAGQETQYF. The CDR3 DNA reads TGCGCCAGCAGCTTGGCGGCAGGGCAAGAGACCCAGTACTTC. The variable domain in full, completed from reference TRBV5-1 and TRBJ2-5, reads KAGVTQTPRYLIKTRGQQVTLSCSPISGHRSVSWYQQTPGQGLQFLFEYFSETQRNKGNFPGRFSGRQFSNSRSEMNVSTLELGDSALYLCASSLAAGQETQYFGPGTRLLVL.

The chain joins TRBV29-1 to TRBJ1-1; D gene ambiguous. The germline CDR1 and CDR2 sequences are SQVTM and ANQGSEA. V dropped 2 bases and J dropped 3 bases, with 10 bases sitting between them. The CDR3 runs to 13 residues. The CDR3 is CSVEPPEDTEAFF. DNA for the CDR3: TGCAGCGTTGAACCTCCCGAGGACACTGAAGCTTTCTTT.

The rearrangement joins TRBV15 to TRBJ2-5; 7 bases are a match to TRBD1. CDR3 size: 14 residues. Germline assignment: CDR1 LNHNV and CDR2 YYDKDF (reference sequence). The V gene end was trimmed by 1 base and the J gene end by 5 bases; junction bases not matched to a gene: 4. The CDR3 region is CATSRAGGEETQYF. CDR3 DNA sequence: TGTGCCACCAGCAGAGCAGGGGGAGAGGAGACCCAGTACTTC.

The rearrangement uses TRBV4-1 and TRBJ1-5; D possibly corresponds to TRBD1 (6 bases). Germline assignment: CDR1 MGHRA and CDR2 YSYEKL. Trimming took off 6 bases at V and 6 bases at J, with 12 bases between the two ends. This CDR3 comprises 13 residues. The CDR3, as DNA: TGCGCCAGCAGTCCAACAGGGAGTCAGCCCCAGCATTTT. It yields the protein CASSPTGSQPQHF.

This clone was seen more than once but under ten times. The V call is TRBV5-1, the J call TRBJ2-7; 10 nucleotides agree with TRBD2. After removal of 0 bases from V and 3 bases from J, the junction contained 3 bases not matched to a gene. This CDR3 comprises 15 residues. The germline V gene encodes CDR1 SGHRS and CDR2 YFSETQ. CDR3 DNA sequence: TGCGCCAGCAGCTTGGGCCAGCGGGAGGGCTACGAGCAGTACTTC. Translation gives CASSLGQREGYEQYF. Supplemented by reference TRBV5-1 and TRBJ2-7, the full variable domain reads KAGVTQTPRYLIKTRGQQVTLSCSPISGHRSVSWYQQTPGQGLQFLFEYFSETQRNKGNFPGRFSGRQFSNSRSEMNVSTLELGDSALYLCASSLGQREGYEQYFGPGTRLTVT.

This clone has a single count. The chain carries TRBV6-1 and TRBJ2-3, with TRBD2 identical over 11 bases. Germline CDR1 is MNHNS and CDR2 is SASEGT. V lost 5 bases to trimming and J lost 12 bases; unmatched junction nucleotides: 4. This CDR3 region has 12 residues. The DNA of the CDR3 is TGTGCCAGCAGTAGTAGCGGGAGGGCTCAGTATTTT. This translates into CASSSSGRAQYF.

The gene calls are TRBV28 and TRBJ2-7; 10 positions agree with TRBD2. V gave up 6 bases and J gave up 1 base; unmatched junction bases: 15. Looked up from germline, CDR1 is MDHEN and CDR2 is SYDVKM. This CDR3 contains 18 residues. CDR3 DNA sequence: TGTGCCAGCAGCCGACCTAATCCCGGACTAGCGGATTCCTACGAGCAGTACTTC. The encoded protein is CASSRPNPGLADSYEQYF.

The sample holds one count of this clone. V gene TRBV7-6 combines with J gene TRBJ1-2, with 7 bases matching TRBD1. CDR1 is SGHVS and CDR2 is FNYEAQ in the germline V gene. Germline trimming cut 5 bases from V and 5 bases from J; bases unmatched to any gene: 8. This CDR3 has 14 amino acids. CDR3 region: CASSPGAGGYGYTF. The CDR3 DNA is TGTGCCAGCAGCCCAGGGGCAGGGGGGTATGGCTACACCTTC.

For the CDR3, the DNA is TGTGCCAGCAGTCCACGGGGCGGGAGAGGGAATGAGCAGTTCTTC. Protein: CASSPRGGRGNEQFF. The chain combines TRBV6-5 with TRBJ2-1; TRBD2 matches 7 bases. The junction had 11 bases not matched to a gene; V was cut back by 5 bases and J by 7 bases. Per the germline V gene, CDR1 is MNHEY and CDR2 is SVGAGI. This CDR3 region has 15 residues.

This rearrangement joins TRBV11-3 to TRBJ2-4; 7 positions agree with TRBD2. Per the germline V gene, CDR1 is SGHNT and CDR2 is YENEEA. The CDR3 contains 13 residues. The J segment lost 5 bases and the V segment lost 8 bases, leaving 6 bases of the junction unmatched. CDR3 bases: TGTGCCAGCGGGGGAGGGAGTGAAAACATTCAGTACTTC. Its translation: CASGGGSENIQYF.

The gene calls are TRBV5-4 and TRBJ2-5; possibly TRBD1 for D (6 bases). Trimming took off 2 bases at V and 4 bases at J, with 12 bases between the two ends. This CDR3 spans 14 amino acids. CDR1 is SGHNT, CDR2 YYREEE, per germline (reference sequence). CDR3 nucleotides: TGTGCCAGCAGCTTACAGGGTTCTGGAGAGACCCAGTACTTC. This encodes CASSLQGSGETQYF.

This CDR3 reads CASSSQGATNEKLFF. DNA for the CDR3: TGCGCCAGCAGCTCCCAGGGTGCAACTAATGAAAAACTGTTTTTT. The genes are TRBV5-1 and TRBJ1-4, with D possibly being TRBD1 (5 bases). The CDR3 runs 15 residues. V lost 3 bases, J lost 0 bases, and 9 bases lay in between. Germline CDR1 SGHRS, CDR2 YFSETQ. Filled out from reference TRBV5-1 and TRBJ1-4, the complete variable domain reads KAGVTQTPRYLIKTRGQQVTLSCSPISGHRSVSWYQQTPGQGLQFLFEYFSETQRNKGNFPGRFSGRQFSNSRSEMNVSTLELGDSALYLCASSSQGATNEKLFFGSGTQLSVL.

The CDR3 nucleotides are TGTGCCAGCAGTTATAGGACAGGAACCGGCTACACCTTC. Protein product: CASSYRTGTGYTF. The chain is built from TRBV6-5 and TRBJ1-2, with 7 nucleotides matching TRBD1. The CDR3 runs 13 residues. Germline V CDR1 and CDR2: MNHEY, SVGAGI. J was trimmed by 8 bases and V by 3 bases; bases with no gene match: 6.

J is TRBJ1-1 and V is TRBV28, with 7 bases that match TRBD1. The germline gives CDR1 MDHEN, CDR2 SYDVKM. V shed 2 bases, J shed 3 bases, and the junction held 3 bases outside the gene matches. This CDR3 is 14 amino acids long. The DNA for the CDR3 is TGTGCCAGCAGTTTAAGGGGGCTGGACACTGAAGCTTTCTTT. Protein sequence: CASSLRGLDTEAFF. The whole variable domain, filled in from reference TRBV28 and TRBJ1-1, reads DVKVTQSSRYLVKRTGEKVFLECVQDMDHENMFWYRQDPGLGLRLIYFSYDVKMKEKGDIPEGYSVSREKKERFSLILESASTNQTSMYLCASSLRGLDTEAFFGQGTRLTVV.

The chain combines TRBV7-8 with TRBJ1-4; D remains unclear. Germline V gene lookup returns CDR1 SGHVS and CDR2 FQNEAQ. V lost 4 bases and J lost 8, with 11 bases in between. The CDR3 covers 13 residues. This CDR3 is CASSSGVVEKLFF. In nucleotides, the CDR3 is TGTGCCAGCAGCTCCGGGGTTGTCGAAAAACTGTTTTTT.

This clone has just a few counts. J is TRBJ1-1 and V is TRBV30, with D possibly being TRBD1 (5 bases). Trimming left V 2 bases short and J 0 bases short, with 10 bases between. Germline V gene sequence: CDR1 GTSNPN, CDR2 SVGIG (reference sequence). The CDR3 loop spans 14 amino acids. CDR3 DNA: TGTGCCTGGAGTCTTTGGGGGGTGAACACTGAAGCTTTCTTT. Encoded protein: CAWSLWGVNTEAFF.

This clone was seen a single time. The J gene is TRBJ2-6, the V gene TRBV19; the D is unclear. Trimming took off 7 bases at V and 4 bases at J, with 8 bases between the two ends. There are 13 residues in the CDR3. Germline V gene data show CDR1 as LNHDA and CDR2 as SQIVND (reference sequence). The CDR3 sequence is CASTPRGANVLTF. In nucleotides, the CDR3 is TGTGCCAGTACCCCCAGAGGGGCCAACGTCCTGACTTTC. Together with reference TRBV19 and TRBJ2-6, the CDR3 gives the full variable domain: DGGITQSPKYLFRKEGQNVTLSCEQNLNHDAMYWYRQDPGQGLRLIYYSQIVNDFQKGDIAEGYSVSREKKESFPLTVTSAQKNPTAFYLCASTPRGANVLTFGAGSRLTVL.